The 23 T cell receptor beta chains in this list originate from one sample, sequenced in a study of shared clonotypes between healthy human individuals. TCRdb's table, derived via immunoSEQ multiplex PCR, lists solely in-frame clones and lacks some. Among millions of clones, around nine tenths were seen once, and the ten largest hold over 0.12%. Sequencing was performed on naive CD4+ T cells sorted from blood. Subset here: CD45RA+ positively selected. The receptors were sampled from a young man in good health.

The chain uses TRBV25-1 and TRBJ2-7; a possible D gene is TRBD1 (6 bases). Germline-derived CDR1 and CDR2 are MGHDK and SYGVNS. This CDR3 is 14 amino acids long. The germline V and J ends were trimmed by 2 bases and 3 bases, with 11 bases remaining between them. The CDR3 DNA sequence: TGTGCCAGCAGTGAACCTACAGGGAGCTACGAGCAGTACTTC. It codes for CASSEPTGSYEQYF.

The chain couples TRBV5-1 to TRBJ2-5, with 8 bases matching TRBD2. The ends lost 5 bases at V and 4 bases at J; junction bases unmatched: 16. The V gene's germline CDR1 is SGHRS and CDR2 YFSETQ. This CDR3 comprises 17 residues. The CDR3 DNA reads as TGCGCCAGCAGTTTGAACCCGACTAGCGCGAAGATAGAGACCCAGTACTTC. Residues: CASSLNPTSAKIETQYF. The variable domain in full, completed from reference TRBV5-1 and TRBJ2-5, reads KAGVTQTPRYLIKTRGQQVTLSCSPISGHRSVSWYQQTPGQGLQFLFEYFSETQRNKGNFPGRFSGRQFSNSRSEMNVSTLELGDSALYLCASSLNPTSAKIETQYFGPGTRLLVL.

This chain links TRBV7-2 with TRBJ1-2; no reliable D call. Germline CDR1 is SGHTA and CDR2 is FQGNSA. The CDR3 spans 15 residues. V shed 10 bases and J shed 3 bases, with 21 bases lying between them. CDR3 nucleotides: TGTGCCACCTCACCCTATTCTCAGACCTACTATGGCTACACCTTC. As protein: CATSPYSQTYYGYTF.

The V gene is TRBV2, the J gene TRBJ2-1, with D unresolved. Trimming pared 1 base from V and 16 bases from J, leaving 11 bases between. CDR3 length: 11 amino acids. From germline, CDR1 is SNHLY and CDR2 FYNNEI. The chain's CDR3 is CASSEGTRTFF. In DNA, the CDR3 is TGTGCCAGCAGTGAAGGGACCCGAACATTCTTC.

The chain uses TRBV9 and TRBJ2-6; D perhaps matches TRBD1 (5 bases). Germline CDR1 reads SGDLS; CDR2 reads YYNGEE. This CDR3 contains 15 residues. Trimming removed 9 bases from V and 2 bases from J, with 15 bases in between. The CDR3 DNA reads TGTGCCACAACAGGTAGTGGCCCTGGGGCCAACGTCCTGACTTTC. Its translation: CATTGSGPGANVLTF.

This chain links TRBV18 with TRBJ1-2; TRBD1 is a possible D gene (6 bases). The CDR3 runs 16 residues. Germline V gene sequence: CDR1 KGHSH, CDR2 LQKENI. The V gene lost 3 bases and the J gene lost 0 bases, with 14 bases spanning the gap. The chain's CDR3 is CASSPGAGGSNYGYTF. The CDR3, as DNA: TGTGCCAGCTCACCCGGGGCCGGGGGCTCTAACTATGGCTACACCTTC.

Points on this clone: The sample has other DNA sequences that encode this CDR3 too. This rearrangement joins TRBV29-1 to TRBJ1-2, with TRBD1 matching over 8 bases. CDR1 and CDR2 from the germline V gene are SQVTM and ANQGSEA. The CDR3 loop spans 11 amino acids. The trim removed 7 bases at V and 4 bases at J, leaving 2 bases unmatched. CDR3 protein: CSADRGYGYTF. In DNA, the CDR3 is TGCAGCGCAGACAGGGGCTATGGCTACACCTTC.

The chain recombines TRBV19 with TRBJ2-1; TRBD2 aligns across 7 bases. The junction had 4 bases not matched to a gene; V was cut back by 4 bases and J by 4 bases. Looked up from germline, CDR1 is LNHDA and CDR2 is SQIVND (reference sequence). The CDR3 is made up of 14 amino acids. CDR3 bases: TGTGCCAGTAGTACCGTCGGGGGGTACAATGAGCAGTTCTTC. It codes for CASSTVGGYNEQFF.

Written as DNA, the CDR3 is TGTGCCAGCGGGATGCCCTACGAGCAGTACTTC. Residues: CASGMPYEQYF. This rearrangement joins TRBV7-2 to TRBJ2-7; D remains ambiguous. The length of the CDR3 is 11 residues. Germline V gives CDR1 SGHTA, CDR2 FQGNSA. V lost 8 bases to trimming and J lost 2 bases, with 7 bases between them. Using reference TRBV7-2 and TRBJ2-7 for the parts outside the CDR3, the full variable domain is GAGVSQSPSNKVTEKGKDVELRCDPISGHTALYWYRQSLGQGLEFLIYFQGNSAPDKSGLPSDRFSAERTGGSVSTLTIQRTQQEDSAVYLCASGMPYEQYFGPGTRLTVT.

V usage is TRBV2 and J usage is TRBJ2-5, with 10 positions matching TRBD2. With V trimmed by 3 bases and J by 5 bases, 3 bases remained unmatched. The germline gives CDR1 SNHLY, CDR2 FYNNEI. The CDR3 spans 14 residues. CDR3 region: CASSESGRGETQYF. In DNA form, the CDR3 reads TGTGCCAGCAGTGAGAGCGGGAGGGGGGAGACCCAGTACTTC. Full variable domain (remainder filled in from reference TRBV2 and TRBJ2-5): EPEVTQTPSHQVTQMGQEVILRCVPISNHLYFYWYRQILGQKVEFLVSFYNNEISEKSEIFDDQFSVERPDGSNFTLKIRSTKLEDSAMYFCASSESGRGETQYFGPGTRLLVL.

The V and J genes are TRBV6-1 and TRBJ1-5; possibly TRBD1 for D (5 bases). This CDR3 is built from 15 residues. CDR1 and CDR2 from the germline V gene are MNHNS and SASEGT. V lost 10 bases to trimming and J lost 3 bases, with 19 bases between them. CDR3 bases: TGTGCCACCATCGACAGATTTCGGATCAATCAGCCCCAGCATTTT. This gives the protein CATIDRFRINQPQHF.

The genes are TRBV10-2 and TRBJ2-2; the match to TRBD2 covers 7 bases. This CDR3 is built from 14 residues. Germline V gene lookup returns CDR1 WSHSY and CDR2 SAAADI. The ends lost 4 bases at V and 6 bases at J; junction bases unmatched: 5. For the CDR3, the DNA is TGCGCCAGCAGTGCCGCGGGAGTACCCGGGGAGCTGTTTTTT. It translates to CASSAAGVPGELFF.

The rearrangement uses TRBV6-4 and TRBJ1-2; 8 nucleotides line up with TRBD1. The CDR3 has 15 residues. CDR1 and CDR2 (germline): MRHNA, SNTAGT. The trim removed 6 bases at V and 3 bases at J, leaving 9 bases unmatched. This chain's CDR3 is CASSQTATGDYGYTF. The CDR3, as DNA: TGTGCCAGCAGCCAAACTGCGACAGGGGACTATGGCTACACCTTC.

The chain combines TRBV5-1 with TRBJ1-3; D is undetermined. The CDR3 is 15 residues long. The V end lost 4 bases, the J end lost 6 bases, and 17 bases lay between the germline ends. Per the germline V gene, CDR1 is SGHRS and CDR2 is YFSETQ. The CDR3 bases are TGCGCCAGCAGCATAGGCCCTCAGCCGGAAAACACCATATATTTT. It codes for CASSIGPQPENTIYF.

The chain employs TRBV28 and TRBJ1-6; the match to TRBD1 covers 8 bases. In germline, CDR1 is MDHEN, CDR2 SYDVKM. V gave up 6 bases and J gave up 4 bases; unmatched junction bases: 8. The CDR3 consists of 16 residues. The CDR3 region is CASSREDRAYNSPLHF. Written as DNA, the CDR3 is TGTGCCAGCAGCCGGGAGGACAGGGCTTATAATTCACCCCTCCACTTT.

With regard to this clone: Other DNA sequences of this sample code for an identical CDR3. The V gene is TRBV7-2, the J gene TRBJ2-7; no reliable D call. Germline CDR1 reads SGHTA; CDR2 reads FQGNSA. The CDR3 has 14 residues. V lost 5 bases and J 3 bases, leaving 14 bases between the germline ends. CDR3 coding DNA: TGTGCCAGCAGCCCGGCCGGGTCCTACTACGAGCAGTACTTC. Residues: CASSPAGSYYEQYF.

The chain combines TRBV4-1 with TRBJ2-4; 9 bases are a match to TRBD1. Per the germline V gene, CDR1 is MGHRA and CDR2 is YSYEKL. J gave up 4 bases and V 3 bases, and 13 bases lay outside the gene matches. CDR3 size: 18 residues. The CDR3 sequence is CASSQTVEPGQGKNIQYF. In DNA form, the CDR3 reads TGCGCCAGCAGCCAGACGGTTGAGCCGGGACAGGGTAAAAACATTCAGTACTTC.

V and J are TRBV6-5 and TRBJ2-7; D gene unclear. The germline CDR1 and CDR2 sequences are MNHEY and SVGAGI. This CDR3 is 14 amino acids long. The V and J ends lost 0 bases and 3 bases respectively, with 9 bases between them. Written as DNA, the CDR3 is TGTGCCAGCAGTTACTCTCGAACGGTCTACGAGCAGTACTTC. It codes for CASSYSRTVYEQYF.

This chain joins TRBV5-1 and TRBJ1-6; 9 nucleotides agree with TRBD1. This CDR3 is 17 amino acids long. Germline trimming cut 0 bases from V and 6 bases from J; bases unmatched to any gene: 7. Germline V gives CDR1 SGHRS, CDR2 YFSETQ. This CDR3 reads CASSLEGQGVSNSPLHF. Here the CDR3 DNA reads TGCGCCAGCAGCTTGGAGGGACAGGGTGTTTCTAATTCACCCCTCCACTTT.

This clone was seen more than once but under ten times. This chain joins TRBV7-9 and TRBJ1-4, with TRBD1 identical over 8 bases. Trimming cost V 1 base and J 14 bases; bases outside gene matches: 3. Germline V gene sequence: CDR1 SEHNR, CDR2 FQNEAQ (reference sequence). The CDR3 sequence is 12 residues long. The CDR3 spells CASSLGTGRLFF. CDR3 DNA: TGTGCCAGCAGCTTAGGGACAGGGCGGCTGTTTTTT.

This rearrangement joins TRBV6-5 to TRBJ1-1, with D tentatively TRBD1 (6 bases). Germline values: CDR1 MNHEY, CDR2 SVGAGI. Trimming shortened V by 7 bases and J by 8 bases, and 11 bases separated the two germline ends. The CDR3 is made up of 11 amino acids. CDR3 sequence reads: CASTRGQEAFF. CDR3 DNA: TGTGCCAGCACGAGAGGACAGGAAGCTTTCTTT.

This chain's CDR3 is CASSIVQGPTYEQYF. CDR3 sequence (DNA): TGTGCCAGTAGTATAGTACAGGGGCCCACCTACGAGCAGTACTTC. The gene calls are TRBV19 and TRBJ2-7, with TRBD1 matching over 7 bases. Germline CDR1 reads LNHDA; CDR2 reads SQIVND (reference sequence). This CDR3 has 15 residues. With 1 base clipped from V and 2 bases from J, the junction kept 5 bases outside the gene matches. Variable domain in full (rest from reference TRBV19 and TRBJ2-7): DGGITQSPKYLFRKEGQNVTLSCEQNLNHDAMYWYRQDPGQGLRLIYYSQIVNDFQKGDIAEGYSVSREKKESFPLTVTSAQKNPTAFYLCASSIVQGPTYEQYFGPGTRLTVT.

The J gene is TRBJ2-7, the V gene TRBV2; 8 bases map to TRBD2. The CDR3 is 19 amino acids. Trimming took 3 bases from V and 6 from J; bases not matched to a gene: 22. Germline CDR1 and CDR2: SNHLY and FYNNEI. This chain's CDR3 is CASSESGGGELVGSGEQYF. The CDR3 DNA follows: TGTGCCAGCAGTGAGTCCGGGGGGGGTGAGCTCGTTGGTAGCGGCGAGCAGTACTTC. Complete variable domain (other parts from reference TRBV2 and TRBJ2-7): EPEVTQTPSHQVTQMGQEVILRCVPISNHLYFYWYRQILGQKVEFLVSFYNNEISEKSEIFDDQFSVERPDGSNFTLKIRSTKLEDSAMYFCASSESGGGELVGSGEQYFGPGTRLTVT.